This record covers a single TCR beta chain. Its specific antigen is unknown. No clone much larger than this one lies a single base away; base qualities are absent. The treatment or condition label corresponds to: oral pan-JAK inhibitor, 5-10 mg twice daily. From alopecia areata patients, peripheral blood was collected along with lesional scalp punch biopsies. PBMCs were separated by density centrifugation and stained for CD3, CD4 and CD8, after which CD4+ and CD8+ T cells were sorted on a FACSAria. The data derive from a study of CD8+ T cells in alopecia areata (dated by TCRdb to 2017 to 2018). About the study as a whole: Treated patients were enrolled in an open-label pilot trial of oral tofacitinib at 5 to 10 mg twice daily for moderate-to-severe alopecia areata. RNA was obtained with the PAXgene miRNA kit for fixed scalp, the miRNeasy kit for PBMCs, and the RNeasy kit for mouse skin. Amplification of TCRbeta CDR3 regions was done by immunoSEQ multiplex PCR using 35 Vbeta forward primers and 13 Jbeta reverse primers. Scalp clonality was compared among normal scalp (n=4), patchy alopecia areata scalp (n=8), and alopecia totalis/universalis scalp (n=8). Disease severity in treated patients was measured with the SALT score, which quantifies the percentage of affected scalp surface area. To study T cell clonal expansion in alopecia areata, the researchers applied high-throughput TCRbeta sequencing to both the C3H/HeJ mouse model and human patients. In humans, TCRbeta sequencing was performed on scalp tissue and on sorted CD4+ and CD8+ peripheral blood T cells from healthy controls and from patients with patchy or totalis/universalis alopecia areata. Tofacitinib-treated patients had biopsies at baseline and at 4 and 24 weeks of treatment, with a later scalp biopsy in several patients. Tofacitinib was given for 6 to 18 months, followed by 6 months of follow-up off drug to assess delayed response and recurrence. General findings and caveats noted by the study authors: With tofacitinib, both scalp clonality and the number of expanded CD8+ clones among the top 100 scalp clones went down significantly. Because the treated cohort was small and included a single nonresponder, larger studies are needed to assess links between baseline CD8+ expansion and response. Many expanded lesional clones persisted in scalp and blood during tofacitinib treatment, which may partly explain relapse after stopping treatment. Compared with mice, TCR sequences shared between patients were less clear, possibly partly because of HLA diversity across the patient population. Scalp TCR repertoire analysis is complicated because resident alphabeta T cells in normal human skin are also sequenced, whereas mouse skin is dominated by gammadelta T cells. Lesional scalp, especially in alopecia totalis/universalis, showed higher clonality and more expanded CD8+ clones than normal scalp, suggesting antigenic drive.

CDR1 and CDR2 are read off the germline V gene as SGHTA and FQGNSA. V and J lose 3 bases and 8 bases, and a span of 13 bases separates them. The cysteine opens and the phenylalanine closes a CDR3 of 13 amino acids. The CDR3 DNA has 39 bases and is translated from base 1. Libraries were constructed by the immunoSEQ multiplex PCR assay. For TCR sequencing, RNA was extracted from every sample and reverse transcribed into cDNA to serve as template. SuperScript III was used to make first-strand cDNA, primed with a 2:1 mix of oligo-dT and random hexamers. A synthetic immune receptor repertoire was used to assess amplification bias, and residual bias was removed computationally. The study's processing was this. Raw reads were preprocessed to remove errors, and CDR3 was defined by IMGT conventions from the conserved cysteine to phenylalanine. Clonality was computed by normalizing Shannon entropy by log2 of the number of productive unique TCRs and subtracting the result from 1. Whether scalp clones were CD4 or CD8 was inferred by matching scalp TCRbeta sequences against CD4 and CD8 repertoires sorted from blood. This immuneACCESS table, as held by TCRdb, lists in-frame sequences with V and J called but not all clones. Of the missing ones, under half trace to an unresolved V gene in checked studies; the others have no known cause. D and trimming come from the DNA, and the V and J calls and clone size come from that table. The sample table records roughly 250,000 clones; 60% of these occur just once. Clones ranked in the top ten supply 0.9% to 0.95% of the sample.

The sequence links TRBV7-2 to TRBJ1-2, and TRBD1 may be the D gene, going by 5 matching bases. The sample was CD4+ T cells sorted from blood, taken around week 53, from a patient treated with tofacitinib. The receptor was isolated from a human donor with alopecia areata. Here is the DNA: TGTGCCAGCAGCTTGACAGAAGTGGGCGGCTACACCTTC. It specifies CASSLTEVGGYTF.